This T cell receptor beta chain is from a study of T cell responses to AZD1222 COVID-19 vaccine. The study, taken as a whole, reports: Compared with day 0, the breadth and depth of the Spike-specific TCR repertoire rose significantly after two doses of AZD1222.

The CDR3 is 15 residues long. Germline V lookup: CDR1 SGHAT, CDR2 FQNNGV. Trimming left V 5 bases short and J 8 bases short, with 16 bases between. As regards this clone: Its antigen is undetermined.

Clones were read by immunoSEQ multiplex PCR, and TCRdb kept only the in-frame ones, dropping some. The repertoire holds some 100,000 clones, with roughly 88% as singletons. This sequence originates from an adult in good health. V usage is TRBV11-2 and J usage is TRBJ1-6; D is perhaps TRBD1 (5 bases). Sequences were derived from peripheral blood, sampled on day 0 of AZD1222 vaccination. The CDR3 loop reads CASSPHRPDYSPLHF. DNA of the CDR3: TGTGCCAGCAGCCCGCACAGGCCGGATTATTCACCCCTCCACTTT.